This TCR beta chain appears in the sequencing data of a study of OX40 agonist ivuxolimab in advanced cancers. Across the study: Therapy given before enrollment (anti-PD-1, anti-PD-L1 or anti-CTLA-4) was allowed, and over 35% had some.

This table comes from immunoSEQ multiplex PCR, and its TCRdb copy is limited to in-frame clones, with some not included. The sample records 60,000 to 95,000 clones, 70% to 90% being singletons. The CDR3 length is 14 residues. The germline CDR1 and CDR2 sequences are SEHNR and FQNEAQ (reference sequence). V was clipped by 2 bases and J by 2 bases, with 9 bases between them. The chain combines TRBV7-9 with TRBJ1-2; D is perhaps TRBD1 (6 bases). The sequencing used CD4+ or CD8+ T cells sorted from blood, collected in a trial of the OX40 agonist ivuxolimab. The receptor's source is an adult with an advanced solid tumor such as melanoma, head and neck, liver or kidney cancer. CDR3 sequence: CASSLRGINYGYTF. The CDR3 nucleotides are TGTGCCAGCAGCTTAAGGGGGATAAACTATGGCTACACCTTC.